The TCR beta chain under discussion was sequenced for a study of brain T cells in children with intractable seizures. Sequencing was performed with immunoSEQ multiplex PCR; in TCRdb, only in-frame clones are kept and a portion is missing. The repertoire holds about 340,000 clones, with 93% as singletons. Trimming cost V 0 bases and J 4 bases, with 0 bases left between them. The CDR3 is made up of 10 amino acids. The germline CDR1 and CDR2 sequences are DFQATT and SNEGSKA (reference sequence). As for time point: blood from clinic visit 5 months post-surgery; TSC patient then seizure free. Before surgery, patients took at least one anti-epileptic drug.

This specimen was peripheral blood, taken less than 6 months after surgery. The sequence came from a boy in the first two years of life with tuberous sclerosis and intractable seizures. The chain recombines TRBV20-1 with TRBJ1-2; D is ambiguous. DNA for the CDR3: TGCAGTGCTAGAGACTATGGCTACACCTTC. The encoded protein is CSARDYGYTF.